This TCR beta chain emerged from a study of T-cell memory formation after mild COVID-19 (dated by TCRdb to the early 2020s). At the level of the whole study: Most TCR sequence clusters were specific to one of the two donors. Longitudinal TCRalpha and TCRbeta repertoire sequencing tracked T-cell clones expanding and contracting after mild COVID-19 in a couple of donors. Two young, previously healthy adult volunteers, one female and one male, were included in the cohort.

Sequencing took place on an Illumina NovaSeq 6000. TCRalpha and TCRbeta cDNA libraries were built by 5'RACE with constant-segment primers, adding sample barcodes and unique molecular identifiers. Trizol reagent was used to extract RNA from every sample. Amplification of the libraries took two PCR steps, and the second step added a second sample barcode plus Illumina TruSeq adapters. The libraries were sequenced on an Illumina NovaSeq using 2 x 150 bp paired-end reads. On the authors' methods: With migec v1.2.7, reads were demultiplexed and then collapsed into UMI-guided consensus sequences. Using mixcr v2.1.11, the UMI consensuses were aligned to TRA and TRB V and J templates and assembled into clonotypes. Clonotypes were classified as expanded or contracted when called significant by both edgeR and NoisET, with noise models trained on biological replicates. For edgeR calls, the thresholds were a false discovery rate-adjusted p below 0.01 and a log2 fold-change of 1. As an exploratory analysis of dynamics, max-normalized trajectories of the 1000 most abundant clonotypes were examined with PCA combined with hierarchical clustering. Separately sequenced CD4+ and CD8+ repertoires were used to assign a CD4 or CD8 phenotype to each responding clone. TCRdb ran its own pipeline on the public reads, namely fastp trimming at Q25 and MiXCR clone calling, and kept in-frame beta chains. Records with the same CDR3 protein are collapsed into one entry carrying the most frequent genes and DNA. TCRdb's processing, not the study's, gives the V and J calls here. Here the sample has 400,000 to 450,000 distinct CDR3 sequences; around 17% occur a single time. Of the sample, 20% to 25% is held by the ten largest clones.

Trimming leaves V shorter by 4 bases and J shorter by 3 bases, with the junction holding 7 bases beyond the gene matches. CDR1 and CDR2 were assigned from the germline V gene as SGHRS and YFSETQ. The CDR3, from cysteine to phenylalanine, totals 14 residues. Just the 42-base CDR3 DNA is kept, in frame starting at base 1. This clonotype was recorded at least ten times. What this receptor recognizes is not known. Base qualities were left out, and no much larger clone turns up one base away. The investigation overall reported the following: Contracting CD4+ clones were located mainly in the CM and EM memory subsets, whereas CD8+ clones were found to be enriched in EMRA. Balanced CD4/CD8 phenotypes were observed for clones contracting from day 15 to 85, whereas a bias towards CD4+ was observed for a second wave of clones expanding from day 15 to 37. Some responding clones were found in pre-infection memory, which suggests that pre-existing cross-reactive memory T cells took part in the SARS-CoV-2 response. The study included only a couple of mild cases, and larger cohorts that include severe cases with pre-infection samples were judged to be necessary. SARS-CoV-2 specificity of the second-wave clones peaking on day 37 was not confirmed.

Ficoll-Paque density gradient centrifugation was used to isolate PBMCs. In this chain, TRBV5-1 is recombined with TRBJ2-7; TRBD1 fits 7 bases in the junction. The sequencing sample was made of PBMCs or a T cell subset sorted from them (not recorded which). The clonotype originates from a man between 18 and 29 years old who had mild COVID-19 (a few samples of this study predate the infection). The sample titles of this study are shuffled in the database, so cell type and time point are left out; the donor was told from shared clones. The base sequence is TGCGCCAGCAGCGGAGACAGGGAATACTACGAGCAGTACTTC. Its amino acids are CASSGDREYYEQYF.